Listed below are T cell receptor beta chains from one sample, sequenced in a study of human T cells and chemical hapten exposure. One entry per CDR3 protein results from TCRdb running MiXCR on the RACE reads. The profile shows 280,000 or so distinct CDR3 sequences, almost 8% of them singletons. Sequenced here: whole blood, sampled in connection with sensitization to the hapten diphenylcyclopropenone (DPC). The receptors were gathered from a man younger than 30 with alopecia areata. Some clones in this sample may be carry-over from other donors' samples. CDR3s include the opening cysteine and the closing phenylalanine or tryptophan.

length	V	J	CDR3
14	TRBV18	TRBJ2-7	CASSPPGQYYEQYF
13	TRBV18	TRBJ1-1	CASSPSPEREAFF
15	TRBV2	TRBJ2-2	CASREQGVNTGELFF
16	TRBV6-5	TRBJ2-1	CASLRTSGGVNNEQFF
14	TRBV3-1	TRBJ2-4	CASSRGTGPLYQYF
13	TRBV20-1	TRBJ1-1	CSAMWGRYTEAFF
14	TRBV4-3	TRBJ2-3	CASSQDRATDTQYF
15	TRBV27	TRBJ1-5	CASSWQGYSNQPQHF
15	TRBV7-9	TRBJ1-6	CASSMGQGRNSPLHF
18	TRBV28	TRBJ2-1	CASSSDKAGRGAYNEQFF
15	TRBV7-9	TRBJ2-4	CASSLDALAKNIQYF
12	TRBV6-2/TRBV6-3	TRBJ2-5	CASSGFQETQYF
14	TRBV7-2	TRBJ1-2	CASSLALKGGGYTF
14	TRBV7-9	TRBJ1-1	CASSVGSLNTEAFF
13	TRBV29-1	TRBJ1-4	CSVAEATNEKLFF
16	TRBV27	TRBJ1-6	CASSPEPGIYNSPLHF
15	TRBV7-2	TRBJ2-3	CASSLESGEGDTQYF
13	TRBV7-2	TRBJ1-2	CASSLGAGSGYTF
15	TRBV6-2/TRBV6-3	TRBJ2-7	CASITGTAISYEQYF
17	TRBV11-2	TRBJ2-4	CASSPDRAIAAKNIQYF
14	TRBV7-9	TRBJ1-6	CASSHSGNNSPLHF
16	TRBV29-1	TRBJ1-5	CSVGGQDGHSNQPQHF
14	TRBV7-8	TRBJ2-7	CASSQALAYYEQYF
13	TRBV27	TRBJ2-2	CATAGTGTGELFF
15	TRBV29-1	TRBJ2-5	CSVGPSGGPQETQYF
15	TRBV4-3	TRBJ2-1	CASSQDLRTGSEQFF
16	TRBV6-2/TRBV6-3	TRBJ2-3	CASSYSGLVGADTQYF
14	TRBV20-1	TRBJ1-6	CSARSPVAGSPLHF
17	TRBV13	TRBJ2-1	CASGSGTSGAPYNEQFF
21	TRBV10-1	TRBJ2-6	CASSESNRESQQSSGANVLTF
18	TRBV11-3	TRBJ2-1	CASSLGLAGGVSYNEQFF
16	TRBV6-6	TRBJ2-3	CASSYSTRRGADTQYF
14	TRBV10-2	TRBJ2-2	CASSLAGGIGELFF
12	TRBV29-1	TRBJ1-1	CSVNVGGTEAFF
16	TRBV5-5	TRBJ1-1	CASSPEPTGVNTEAFF
16	TRBV5-1	TRBJ1-3	CASSLTGGSSGNTIYF
17	TRBV12-5	TRBJ1-1	CASGLDGTARFDTEAFF